The entry below gives a single T cell receptor beta chain sequence along with its context. This specimen comes from a study of cytomegalovirus exposure and HLA in healthy donors. Germline assignment: CDR1 MNHEY and CDR2 SVGAGI. This CDR3 has 14 residues. V dropped 6 bases and J dropped 6 bases, with 15 bases sitting between them. It was with 60 Vbeta and 13 Jbeta primers that the PCR ran. TCRdb's table, derived via immunoSEQ multiplex PCR, lists solely in-frame clones and lacks some. Of about 190,000 clones listed, over 70% were seen once; the top ten hold around 3.9%. This chain joins TRBV6-5 and TRBJ1-5, with D hard to call. The source material was PBMCs. This sequence was found in a man aged 45 to 65 in good health and CMV-seronegative. The CDR3 protein is CASSTPGDGQPQHF. The CDR3, as DNA: TGTGCCAGCAGCACACCCGGGGATGGTCAGCCCCAGCATTTT.